The source of this T cell receptor beta chain is a study of blood T cell repertoires in COVID-19. Whole-study context: From T cells, B-cell-depleted T cells, or PBMCs came the material, which was cDNA or gDNA.

With V trimmed by 5 bases and J by 4 bases, 5 bases remained unmatched. In germline, CDR1 is MNHEY, CDR2 SMNVEV (reference sequence). The CDR3 runs 14 residues. Participants were placed into cohorts based on the clinical history they reported. Data came from immunoSEQ multiplex PCR; TCRdb stores just in-frame clones and leaves some out. The table lists just over 300,000 clones, roughly 90% of them singletons, with 3.5% to 4.5% in the top ten. The sequencing input was PBMCs or T cells enriched from blood (not recorded which). The gene calls are TRBV27 and TRBJ2-4; 7 positions agree with TRBD1. The sequence came from a woman aged 18-35 years with acute COVID-19. CDR3 protein: CASSPRTGKNIQYF. For the CDR3, the DNA is TGTGCCAGCAGTCCAAGGACAGGTAAAAACATTCAGTACTTC.